The clone carrying this TCR beta chain was counted only a few times. Its antigen is still unknown. These data are taken from a study of CD8+ T cells in alopecia areata. Whole-study context: Treated patients received severity scores based on the percentage of scalp area affected. Broader study findings: Under tofacitinib, numerous expanded lesional clonotypes remained detectable in scalp and blood. Affected scalp, especially in alopecia totalis/universalis, had a higher clonality than normal scalp did.

CDR3 size: 11 residues. The V and J ends lost 0 bases and 8 bases respectively, with 7 bases between them. Germline lookup yields CDR1 GTSNPN and CDR2 SVGIG (reference sequence). Treatment denoted: oral pan-JAK inhibitor, 5-10 mg twice daily. Patients with alopecia areata provided lesional scalp punch biopsies as well as peripheral blood. cDNA serving as the sequencing template came from extracted, reverse transcribed RNA. Method: immunoSEQ multiplex PCR; TCRdb's copy keeps in-frame clones and lacks some. There are about 120,000 clones in the sample; 50% to 55% occur only once, and about 0.5% lies in the top ten.

The input for sequencing was CD4+ T cells sorted from blood, taken at week 4, from a patient treated with tofacitinib. The TCR was taken from a human donor with alopecia areata. The chain has TRBV30 and TRBJ1-2, with D hard to call. This CDR3 reads CAWSVLGGYTF. The CDR3 coding sequence is TGTGCCTGGAGTGTACTGGGGGGCTACACCTTC.